Here is one T cell receptor (beta chain) with its context. The antigen remains unidentified. One end of the junction fails to match germline, which may point to a read error. This record comes from a study of OX40 agonist ivuxolimab in advanced cancers. Study-level findings and limits: The study observed clonal expansion of CD4+ and CD8+ blood T cells by week 6 at 0.1 to 3.0 mg/kg.

In germline, CDR1 is SGHVS, CDR2 FQNEAQ. This CDR3 has 16 residues. Assay used: immunoSEQ multiplex PCR; TCRdb lists only in-frame clones, some missing. The data show about 62,000 clones, nearly 90% seen once. Sequenced material: CD4+ or CD8+ T cells sorted from blood, taken in a trial of the OX40 agonist ivuxolimab. The origin of this receptor is an adult with an advanced solid tumor such as melanoma, head and neck, liver or kidney cancer. J is TRBJ1-3 and V is TRBV7-8; D may be TRBD1 (5 bases). DNA of the CDR3: TGTGCCAGCAGCTTCGGCAGGGTGGCTCCTGGAACCACCATATATTTT. Encoded protein: CASSFGRVAPGTTIYF.